This T cell receptor beta chain was identified during a study of memory CD4+ T cells and cytomegalovirus serostatus. The sort gate was single viable CD3+CD4+CD8-CD45RO+ cells for memory CD4+ T cells. After thawing, CD4+ T cells were positively selected. The data were produced by immunoSEQ multiplex PCR, yet TCRdb's version contains in-frame clones alone and is incomplete. This sample carries tens of thousands of clones, roughly 80% of them seen once, and the ten largest clones take 0.77%. The ends were cut back, 5 bases at V and 6 bases at J, with 11 bases in the middle. The CDR3 extends over 14 amino acids. CDR1 is MNHNS, CDR2 SASEGT, per germline.

The sequencing input was memory CD4+ T cells from blood. The gene calls are TRBV6-1 and TRBJ1-6; D perhaps matches TRBD1 (6 bases). This receptor was taken from an adult in good health and CMV-seronegative. This CDR3 is CASSLGQFNSPLHF. For the CDR3, the DNA is TGTGCCAGCAGTCTAGGACAGTTTAATTCACCCCTCCACTTT.